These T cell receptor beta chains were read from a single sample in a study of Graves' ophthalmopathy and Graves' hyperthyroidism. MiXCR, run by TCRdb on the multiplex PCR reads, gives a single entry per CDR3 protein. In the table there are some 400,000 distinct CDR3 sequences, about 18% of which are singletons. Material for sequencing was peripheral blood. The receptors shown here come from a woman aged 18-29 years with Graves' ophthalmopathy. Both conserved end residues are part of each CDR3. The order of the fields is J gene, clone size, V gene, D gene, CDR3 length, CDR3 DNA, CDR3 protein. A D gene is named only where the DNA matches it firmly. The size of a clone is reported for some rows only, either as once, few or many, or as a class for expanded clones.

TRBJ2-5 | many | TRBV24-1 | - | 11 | TGTGCCACCAGTGGTGGAGAGACCCAGTACTTC | CATSGGETQYF
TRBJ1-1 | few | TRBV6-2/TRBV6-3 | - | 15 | TGTGCCAGCAGTAGACCGACAGGAAAGCTCACTGAAGCTTTCTTT | CASSRPTGKLTEAFF
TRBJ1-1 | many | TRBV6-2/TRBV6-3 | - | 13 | TGTGCCAGCAGTTACGCGTTTTACACTGAAGCTTTCTTT | CASSYAFYTEAFF
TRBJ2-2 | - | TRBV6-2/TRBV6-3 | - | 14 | TGTGCCAGCACGGTTTGGCTGAACACCGGGGAGCTGTTTTTT | CASTVWLNTGELFF
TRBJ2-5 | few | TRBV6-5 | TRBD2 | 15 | TGTGCCAGCAGTTGGGGACTAGCTCAAGGAGAGACCCAGTACTTC | CASSWGLAQGETQYF
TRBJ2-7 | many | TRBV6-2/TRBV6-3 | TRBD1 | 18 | TGTGCCAGCAGTTACTCGGGTGGGGGACAGAAATATTCCTACGAGCAGTACTTC | CASSYSGGGQKYSYEQYF
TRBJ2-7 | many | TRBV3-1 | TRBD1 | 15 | TGTGCCAGCAGCCAACCGGGACAGGGTAAATACGAGCAGTACTTC | CASSQPGQGKYEQYF
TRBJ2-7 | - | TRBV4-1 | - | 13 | TGCGCCAGCAGCCAGACGCTCAAACTCGAGCAGTACTTC | CASSQTLKLEQYF
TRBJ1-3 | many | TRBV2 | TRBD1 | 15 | TGTGCCAGCAGCCCAGACAGGGTAATAGGAAACACCATATATTTT | CASSPDRVIGNTIYF
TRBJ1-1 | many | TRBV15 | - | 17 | TGTGCCACCAGCAGAGATGCGAGGGGTGCAGGGGCCACTGAAGCTTTCTTT | CATSRDARGAGATEAFF
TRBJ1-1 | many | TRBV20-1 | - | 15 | TGCAGTGCTAGAGACCGAGAGGGAATGAACACTGAAGCTTTCTTT | CSARDREGMNTEAFF
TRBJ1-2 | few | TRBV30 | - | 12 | TGTGCCTGGAGTGTTACAGCCTATGGCTACATCTTC | CAWSVTAYGYIF
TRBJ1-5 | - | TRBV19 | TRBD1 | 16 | TGTGCCAGTAGTATGGCATGGACAGGGGGAAATCAGCCCCAGCATTTT | CASSMAWTGGNQPQHF
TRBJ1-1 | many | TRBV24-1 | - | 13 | TGTGCCACCAGTGGACAAGGTGGGACTGAAGCTTTCTTT | CATSGQGGTEAFF
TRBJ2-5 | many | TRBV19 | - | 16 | TGTGCCAGTAGTACCCCGTGGGGGGACAATGAAGAGACCCAGTACTTC | CASSTPWGDNEETQYF
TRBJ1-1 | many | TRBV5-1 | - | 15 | TGCGCCAGCAGCTTGGCCAATGTGGTTGTCACTGAAGCTTTCTTT | CASSLANVVVTEAFF
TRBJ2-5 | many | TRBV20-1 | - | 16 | TGCAGTGCTAGCCAAAGGGCGGGATTGTCAGTAGAGACCCAGTACTTC | CSASQRAGLSVETQYF
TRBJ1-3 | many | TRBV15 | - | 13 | TGTGCCACCAGCACAGGCTTCAGAAACACCATATATTTT | CATSTGFRNTIYF
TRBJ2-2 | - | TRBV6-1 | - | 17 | TGTGCCAGCAGTGAAGCGGGCGAATGGATGGGCGCCGGGGAGCTGTTTTTT | CASSEAGEWMGAGELFF
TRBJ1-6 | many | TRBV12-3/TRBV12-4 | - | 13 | TGTGCCAGCAGTCCCTCTCGGGCGGCGCCCCTCCACTTT | CASSPSRAAPLHF
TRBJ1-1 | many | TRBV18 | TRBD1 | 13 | TGTGCCAGCGGGGACAGTCTGAACACTGAAGCTTTCTTT | CASGDSLNTEAFF
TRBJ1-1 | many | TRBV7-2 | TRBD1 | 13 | TGTGCCAGCAGCTTCGACAGGGACACTGAAGCTTTCTTT | CASSFDRDTEAFF
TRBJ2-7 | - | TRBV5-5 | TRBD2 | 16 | TGTGCCAGCAGCCTAGCCCTTTTAGCGGGAGGAAACGAGCAGTACTTC | CASSLALLAGGNEQYF
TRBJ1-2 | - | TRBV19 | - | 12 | TGTGCCAGTAGAGACACACCGGATGGCTACACCTTC | CASRDTPDGYTF
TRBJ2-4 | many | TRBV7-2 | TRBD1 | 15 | TGTGCCAGCAGCAAACAGGGGCTAGCCAAAAACATTCAGTACTTC | CASSKQGLAKNIQYF
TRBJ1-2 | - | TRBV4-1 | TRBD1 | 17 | TGCGCCAGCAGCCAAGATCCCGGGGCAGGGGGACACTATGGCTACACCTTC | CASSQDPGAGGHYGYTF
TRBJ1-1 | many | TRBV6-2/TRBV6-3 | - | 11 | TGTGCCAGCAGTTACAGAGGGCTCGGTTTCTTT | CASSYRGLGFF
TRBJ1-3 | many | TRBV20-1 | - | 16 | TGCAGTGCTAGGGACAGAGGGGGACTCTCTGGAAACACCATATATTTT | CSARDRGGLSGNTIYF
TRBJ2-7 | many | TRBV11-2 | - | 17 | TGTGCCAGCAGCTTAGATCTGTCGGCAGGGATGGGGATCGAGCAGTACTTC | CASSLDLSAGMGIEQYF
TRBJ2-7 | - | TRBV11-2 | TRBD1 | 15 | TGTGCCAGCAGCTTAGAGACAGGGGGAGTTTACGAGCAGTACTTC | CASSLETGGVYEQYF
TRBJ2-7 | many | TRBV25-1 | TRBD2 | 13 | TGTGCCTCCTCTGGGGGACTAGTAGGCGAGCGGTACTTC | CASSGGLVGERYF
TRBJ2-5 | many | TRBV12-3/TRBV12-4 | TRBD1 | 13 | TGTGCCAGCGGGACGGGACAGCAAGAGACCCAGTACTTC | CASGTGQQETQYF
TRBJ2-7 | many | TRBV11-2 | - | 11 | TGTGCCAGCCAGGTTAGCTACGAGCAGTACTTC | CASQVSYEQYF
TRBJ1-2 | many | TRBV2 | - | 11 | TGTGCCAGCTACGGGGGAGATGGCTACACCTTC | CASYGGDGYTF
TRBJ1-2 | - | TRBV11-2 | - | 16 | TGTGCCAGCAGCTTAGACCCCGGACGACCCAACTATGGCTACACCTTC | CASSLDPGRPNYGYTF
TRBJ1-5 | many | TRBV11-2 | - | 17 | TGTGCCAGCAGCTCGGCCGGGCTCCAACCCCTCAATCAGCCCCAGCATTTT | CASSSAGLQPLNQPQHF
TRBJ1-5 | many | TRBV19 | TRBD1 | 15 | TGTGCCAGTAGACCAGGACAGGGTAGCAATCAGCCCCAGCATTTT | CASRPGQGSNQPQHF
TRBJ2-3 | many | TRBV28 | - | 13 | TGTGCCAGCGTCACCGGACCAGGAGATACGCAGTATTTT | CASVTGPGDTQYF
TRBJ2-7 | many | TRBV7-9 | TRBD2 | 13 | TGTGCCAGCAGCTTAAGCGGGATGGGCGAGCAGTACTTC | CASSLSGMGEQYF
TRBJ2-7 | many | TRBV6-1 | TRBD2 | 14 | TGTGCCAGCAGTGTTACTAGCGGAGGTCCCCAGCAGTACTTC | CASSVTSGGPQQYF
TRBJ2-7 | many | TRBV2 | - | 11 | TGTGCCAGCAACACACTAGACGAGCAGTACTTC | CASNTLDEQYF
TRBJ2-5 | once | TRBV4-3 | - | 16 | TGCGCCAGCAGCCAAGACGTGGAGGCGGGACCAGAGACCCAGTACTTC | CASSQDVEAGPETQYF
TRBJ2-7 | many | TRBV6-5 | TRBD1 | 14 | TGTGCCAGCAGTTACTATAGACAGGGCTACGAGCAGTACTTC | CASSYYRQGYEQYF
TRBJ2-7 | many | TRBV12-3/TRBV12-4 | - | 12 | TGTGCCAGCAGTTTTCACCAGAACGAGCAGTACTTC | CASSFHQNEQYF
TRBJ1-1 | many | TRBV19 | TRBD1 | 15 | TGTGCCAGTAGTATAGAAGGACAGGGGCCCACTGAAGCTTTCTTT | CASSIEGQGPTEAFF
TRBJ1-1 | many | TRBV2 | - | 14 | TGTGCCAGCAGTGAAAGGCCAGGTAACACTGAAGCTTTCTTT | CASSERPGNTEAFF
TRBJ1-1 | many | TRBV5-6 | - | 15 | TGTGCCAGCAGCTTCCGGGGCGGAGGGAACACTGAAGCTTTCTTT | CASSFRGGGNTEAFF
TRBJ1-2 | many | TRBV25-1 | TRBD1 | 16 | TGTGCCAGCAGTGGACCCACCGACAGGGGGCGACGTGGCTACACCTTC | CASSGPTDRGRRGYTF
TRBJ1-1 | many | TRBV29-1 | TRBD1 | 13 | TGCAGCGCCTTGACAGGGATGAACACTGAAGCTTTCTTT | CSALTGMNTEAFF
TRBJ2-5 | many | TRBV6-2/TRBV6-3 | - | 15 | TGTGCCAGCAGCCACCCTTATTGGGGCCAGCATACCCAGTACTTC | CASSHPYWGQHTQYF